Many counts were recorded for the clone carrying this TCR beta chain. Stable hyperthyroidism: no ophthalmopathy progression over 18 months of follow-up. Aged 18 to 65, the patients had hyperthyroidism that was newly diagnosed and had lasted under 2 months. Lactation, pregnancy, other autoimmune disease or uncontrolled infection excluded patients. The source material, RNA transcripts, was used to amplify TCR beta CDR3 regions. HTBI primers were used for first-round RT-PCR of the TCR CDR3. TCRdb processed the multiplex PCR reads anew with MiXCR; each CDR3 protein has one entry. Among 400,000 to 550,000 distinct CDR3 sequences listed, roughly an eighth were seen once. The sample comes from a study of T cells in Graves' hyperthyroidism and ophthalmopathy. Whole-study context: Any treatment followed the collection of peripheral blood at initial diagnosis.

V gave up 5 bases and J gave up 2 bases; unmatched junction bases: 8. The CDR3 length is 15 residues. CDR1 and CDR2 from the germline V gene are SGHRS and YFSETQ. The rearrangement uses TRBV5-1 and TRBJ2-7; 9 bases line up with TRBD2. Specimen: blood. The TCR originated in a young woman with Graves' hyperthyroidism. The CDR3 bases are TGCGCCAGCAGTGATGAATGGACTAGCGCCTACGAGCAGTACTTC. Its protein product is CASSDEWTSAYEQYF.